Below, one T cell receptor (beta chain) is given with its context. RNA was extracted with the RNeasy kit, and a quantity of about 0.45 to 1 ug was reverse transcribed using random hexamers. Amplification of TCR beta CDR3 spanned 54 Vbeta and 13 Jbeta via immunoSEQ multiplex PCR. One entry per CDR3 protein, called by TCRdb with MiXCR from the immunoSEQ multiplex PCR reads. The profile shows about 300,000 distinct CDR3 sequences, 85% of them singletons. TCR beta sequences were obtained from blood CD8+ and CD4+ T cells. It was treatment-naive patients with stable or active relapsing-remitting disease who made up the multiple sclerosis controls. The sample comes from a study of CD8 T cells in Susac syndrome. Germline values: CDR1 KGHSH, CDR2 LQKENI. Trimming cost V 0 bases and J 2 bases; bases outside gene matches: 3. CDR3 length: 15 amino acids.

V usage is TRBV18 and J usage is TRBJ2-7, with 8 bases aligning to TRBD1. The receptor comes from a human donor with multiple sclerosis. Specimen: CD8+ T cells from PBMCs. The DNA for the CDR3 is TGTGCCAGCTCACCACCGGAGGACAGGGCCTACGAGCAGTACTTC. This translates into CASSPPEDRAYEQYF. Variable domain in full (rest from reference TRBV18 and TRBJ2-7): NAGVMQNPRHLVRRRGQEARLRCSPMKGHSHVYWYRQLPEEGLKFMVYLQKENIIDESGMPKERFSAEFPKEGPSILRIQQVVRGDSAAYFCASSPPEDRAYEQYFGPGTRLTVT.